This TCR beta chain was sequenced during a study of T cell responses to AZD1222 COVID-19 vaccine. Assay used: immunoSEQ multiplex PCR; TCRdb lists only in-frame clones, some missing. The data contain roughly 130,000 clones, around 90% of them singletons. Per the germline V gene, CDR1 is SNHLY and CDR2 is FYNNEI. This CDR3 spans 17 amino acids. The V and J ends lost 0 bases and 0 bases, in that order; junction bases with no gene match: 5. Here the sequenced sample was peripheral blood, taken 28 days after the second dose of the MenACWY control vaccine. The chain joins TRBV2 to TRBJ2-4, with 7 bases lining up with TRBD2. The sequence was collected from an adult who received the MenACWY meningococcal vaccine as a control. The CDR3 region has the DNA TGTGCCAGCAGTGAAGCGTCGGGGGGACTAGCCAAAAACATTCAGTACTTC. Residues: CASSEASGGLAKNIQYF.